Listed below are T cell receptor beta chains from one sample, sequenced in a study of post-analysis software for immune sequencing data. TCRdb redid the calling of the PCR reads with MiXCR, one entry per CDR3 protein. The repertoire includes 400,000 to 500,000 distinct CDR3 sequences, approximately 42% of them detected once, and about 8% sits in the top ten. Material: blood. The receptor source for this set is a girl between 2 and 10 years old with multiple sclerosis. Each CDR3 is given with its conserved first and last residue. The order of the fields is V gene, clone size, D gene, J gene, CDR3 protein, CDR3 DNA. D genes are given only for firm matches. Clone size appears in some rows only: once, few, many, or a class for an expanded clone.

TRBV14	-	TRBD2	TRBJ2-7	CASSQVWTSGSYEQYF	TGTGCCAGCAGCCAAGTATGGACTAGCGGATCCTACGAGCAGTACTTC
TRBV5-1	-	TRBD2	TRBJ2-5	CASSTGLAGGVETQYF	TGCGCCAGCAGCACGGGACTAGCGGGGGGTGTAGAGACCCAGTACTTC
TRBV5-5	-	-	TRBJ1-2	CASSPRVGVGYTF	TGTGCCAGCAGCCCCAGGGTTGGGGTAGGCTACACCTTC
TRBV6-5	-	-	TRBJ2-1	CASSSGGGEQFF	TGTGCCAGCAGTTCAGGGGGAGGTGAGCAGTTCTTC
TRBV5-1	-	-	TRBJ2-7	CASSLAFRAEQYF	TGCGCCAGCAGCTTGGCCTTTAGGGCCGAGCAGTACTTC
TRBV28	-	-	TRBJ2-7	CASSLGPLRPYEQYF	TGTGCCAGCAGTTTAGGGCCCTTAAGGCCCTACGAGCAGTACTTC
TRBV12-3/TRBV12-4	-	TRBD2	TRBJ2-7	CASSSGTSGRGEQYF	TGTGCCAGCAGTTCAGGGACTAGCGGGAGGGGCGAGCAGTACTTC
TRBV7-2	-	-	TRBJ2-7	CASSSQLALHEQYF	TGTGCCAGCAGCTCTCAACTAGCCCTCCACGAGCAGTACTTC
TRBV28	once	-	TRBJ1-2	CASSFSRVYGNTF	TGTGCCAGCAGTTTTTCCAGGGTCTATGGCAACACCTTC
TRBV4-1	-	-	TRBJ1-3	CASSRQRTSGNTIYF	TGCGCCAGCAGCCGCCAGAGGACATCCGGAAACACCATATATTTT
TRBV20-1	few	-	TRBJ2-1	CSASPVNRNEQFF	TGCAGTGCCTCCCCAGTGAACCGGAATGAGCAGTTCTTC
TRBV5-1	-	TRBD1	TRBJ2-3	CASSTRTGRTSTDTQYF	TGCGCCAGCAGCACGCGGACAGGGAGGACTAGCACAGATACGCAGTATTTT
TRBV7-6	-	-	TRBJ2-1	CASSLVPTRGNEQFF	TGTGCCAGCAGCTTAGTGCCCACCCGTGGCAATGAGCAGTTCTTC
TRBV20-1	-	-	TRBJ2-1	CSARRVNGNEQFF	TGCAGTGCTAGAAGGGTTAACGGGAATGAGCAGTTCTTC
TRBV7-9	few	-	TRBJ2-5	CASSFGPRETQYF	TGTGCCAGCAGCTTCGGCCCAAGGGAAACCCAGTACTTC
TRBV29-1	-	-	TRBJ2-5	CSVEEGSETQYF	TGCAGCGTTGAAGAGGGGTCAGAGACCCAGTACTTC
TRBV25-1	-	-	TRBJ1-2	CAGSEGGSMAYGYTF	TGTGCCGGCAGTGAAGGGGGATCTATGGCCTATGGCTACACCTTC
TRBV6-6	-	TRBD2	TRBJ2-4	CASSSAGGRVNIQYF	TGTGCCAGCAGTTCAGCGGGGGGGCGGGTCAACATTCAGTACTTC
TRBV7-2	-	TRBD2	TRBJ2-3	CASSLGLVDAQYF	TGTGCCAGCAGCTTGGGACTAGTTGATGCGCAGTATTTT
TRBV7-9	-	-	TRBJ1-2	CASTPWADSIRLGYTF	TGTGCCAGCACCCCCTGGGCAGATTCCATCCGGCTAGGCTACACCTTC
TRBV5-5	-	-	TRBJ2-1	CASSSEGIHDNEQFF	TGTGCCAGCAGCTCCGAAGGGATCCACGACAATGAGCAGTTCTTC
TRBV12-3/TRBV12-4	-	TRBD2	TRBJ2-1	CANSFLAGGGYEQFF	TGTGCCAACAGTTTCCTAGCGGGAGGAGGGTATGAGCAGTTCTTC
TRBV20-1	-	-	TRBJ2-3	CSARERPQPSTDTQYF	TGCAGTGCTAGAGAGAGACCCCAACCTAGCACAGATACGCAGTATTTT
TRBV7-8	-	-	TRBJ1-2	CASSLGRYNGYTF	TGTGCCAGCAGCTTAGGACGGTATAATGGCTACACCTTC
TRBV6-1	-	-	TRBJ1-1	CASSLPALGEAFF	TGTGCCAGCAGCTTGCCGGCACTGGGGGAAGCTTTCTTT
TRBV6-5	-	-	TRBJ2-7	CASSYRGASYEQYF	TGTGCCAGCAGTTACAGAGGAGCTAGCTACGAGCAGTACTTC
TRBV7-6	few	-	TRBJ2-7	CASSLAGGPEQYF	TGTGCCAGCAGCTTAGCGGGGGGACCCGAGCAGTACTTC
TRBV5-1	few	-	TRBJ2-3	CASSLAGTETDTQYF	TGCGCCAGCAGCTTGGCAGGGACTGAAACAGATACGCAGTATTTT
TRBV29-1	-	-	TRBJ1-2	CSVEGMNGYTF	TGCAGCGTTGAAGGGATGAATGGCTACACCTTC
TRBV29-1	few	-	TRBJ2-5	CSVEVEAGIKETQYF	TGCAGCGTTGAAGTGGAGGCGGGGATTAAAGAGACCCAGTACTTC